Following are 9 T cell receptor beta chains from one sample sequenced in a study of shared T cell receptors in the human thymus. Only in-frame clones appear in the TCRdb table, and some are missing; sequencing was by immunoSEQ multiplex PCR. The sample has about 660,000 clones; 85% to 90% are singletons. The same specimen was also included in a second study, on human thymus T cells.

The specimen sequenced was thymocytes. The receptors stem from a boy in the first two years of life with a congenital heart defect.

This clone showed up just once. The chain recombines TRBV7-2 with TRBJ1-2, with 8 bases aligning to TRBD1. Germline loops: CDR1 SGHTA, CDR2 FQGNSA. The junction had 3 bases not matched to a gene; V was cut back by 4 bases and J by 2 bases. The CDR3 is 14 residues long. The CDR3 DNA reads as TGTGCCAGCAGCTACGACAGGGGAAACTATGGCTACACCTTC. Encoded protein: CASSYDRGNYGYTF.

The V gene is TRBV5-1, the J gene TRBJ1-1; tentatively, D is TRBD1 (5 bases). V was pared by 4 bases and J by 6 bases, with 13 bases between. The CDR3 is made up of 13 amino acids. CDR1 is SGHRS and CDR2 is YFSETQ in the germline V gene. The CDR3 spells CASSGGGKAEAFF. The CDR3 DNA is TGCGCCAGCAGCGGGGGGGGGAAAGCTGAAGCTTTCTTT. The variable domain in full, with the rest retrieved from reference TRBV5-1 and TRBJ1-1, is KAGVTQTPRYLIKTRGQQVTLSCSPISGHRSVSWYQQTPGQGLQFLFEYFSETQRNKGNFPGRFSGRQFSNSRSEMNVSTLELGDSALYLCASSGGGKAEAFFGQGTRLTVV.

The CDR3 sequence: CANPRVLTTNTGELFF. For the CDR3, the DNA is TGCGCCAACCCCCGGGTGTTGACTACGAACACCGGGGAGCTGTTTTTT. The genes are TRBV10-2 and TRBJ2-2; D might be TRBD2 (5 bases). The CDR3 is 16 residues long. With 10 bases removed from V and 0 bases from J, the gap between germline ends came to 18 bases. Looked up from germline, CDR1 is WSHSY and CDR2 is SAAADI.

This chain links TRBV11-3 with TRBJ2-7, with TRBD2 matching 7 bases. Trimming at V came to 2 bases and at J to 0 bases, leaving 13 bases not matched to a gene. The CDR3 contains 18 residues. The V gene's germline CDR1 is SGHNT and CDR2 YENEEA. The CDR3 coding sequence is TGTGCCAGCAGCTTATGGGGGAGGGCCGGTTCTGGCTCCTACGAGCAGTACTTC. It codes for CASSLWGRAGSGSYEQYF. Together with reference TRBV11-3 and TRBJ2-7, the CDR3 gives the full variable domain: EAGVVQSPRYKIIEKKQPVAFWCNPISGHNTLYWYLQNLGQGPELLIRYENEEAVDDSQLPKDRFSAERLKGVDSTLKIQPAELGDSAVYLCASSLWGRAGSGSYEQYFGPGTRLTVT.

The chain links TRBV5-1 to TRBJ1-2; a weak D match, TRBD1 (5 bases). Germline values: CDR1 SGHRS, CDR2 YFSETQ. V shed 4 bases and J shed 6 bases, with 19 bases lying between them. The CDR3 totals 15 residues. CDR3 nucleotides: TGCGCCAGCAGCGCCCGAGGGGAGGAAAAACATGGCTACACCTTC. Amino acids: CASSARGEEKHGYTF.

This clone was recorded a few times. The rearrangement uses TRBV19 and TRBJ2-1; the match to TRBD1 covers 8 bases. Germline V gene lookup returns CDR1 LNHDA and CDR2 SQIVND (reference sequence). CDR3 length: 15 residues. With V trimmed by 5 bases and J by 1 base, 4 bases remained unmatched. The CDR3 sequence is CASSPGQGSYNEQFF. The CDR3 DNA sequence: TGTGCCAGTAGTCCCGGACAGGGATCCTACAATGAGCAGTTCTTC.

The chain recombines TRBV5-6 with TRBJ2-7, with D tentatively TRBD2 (6 bases). Germline CDR1 reads SGHDT; CDR2 reads YYEEEE. The CDR3 sequence is 15 residues long. Between the trimmed V and J ends, which lost 5 bases and 6 bases, there was a span of 21 bases. The CDR3: CASRTGAGFKGEQYF. CDR3 nucleotide sequence: TGTGCCAGCAGAACCGGGGCGGGGTTTAAGGGCGAGCAGTACTTC.

In this sample, this clone turned up a few times. The J gene is TRBJ2-7, the V gene TRBV19; perhaps TRBD1 as D (6 bases). Trimming cost V 8 bases and J 3 bases, with 8 bases left between them. The CDR3 contains 11 residues. The germline V gene encodes CDR1 LNHDA and CDR2 SQIVND (reference sequence). For the CDR3, the DNA is TGTGCCAGTGGCAGGGGCTACGAGCAGTACTTC. It translates to CASGRGYEQYF.

The chain carries TRBV5-8 and TRBJ1-2, with 9 bases matching TRBD1. After removal of 4 bases from V and 6 bases from J, the junction contained 7 bases not matched to a gene. CDR1 SGHTS and CDR2 YDEGEE come from the germline V gene. The CDR3 is 14 amino acids. The CDR3 reads CASSPGTGWNGYTF. Here the CDR3 DNA reads TGTGCCAGCAGCCCCGGGACAGGGTGGAATGGCTACACCTTC.